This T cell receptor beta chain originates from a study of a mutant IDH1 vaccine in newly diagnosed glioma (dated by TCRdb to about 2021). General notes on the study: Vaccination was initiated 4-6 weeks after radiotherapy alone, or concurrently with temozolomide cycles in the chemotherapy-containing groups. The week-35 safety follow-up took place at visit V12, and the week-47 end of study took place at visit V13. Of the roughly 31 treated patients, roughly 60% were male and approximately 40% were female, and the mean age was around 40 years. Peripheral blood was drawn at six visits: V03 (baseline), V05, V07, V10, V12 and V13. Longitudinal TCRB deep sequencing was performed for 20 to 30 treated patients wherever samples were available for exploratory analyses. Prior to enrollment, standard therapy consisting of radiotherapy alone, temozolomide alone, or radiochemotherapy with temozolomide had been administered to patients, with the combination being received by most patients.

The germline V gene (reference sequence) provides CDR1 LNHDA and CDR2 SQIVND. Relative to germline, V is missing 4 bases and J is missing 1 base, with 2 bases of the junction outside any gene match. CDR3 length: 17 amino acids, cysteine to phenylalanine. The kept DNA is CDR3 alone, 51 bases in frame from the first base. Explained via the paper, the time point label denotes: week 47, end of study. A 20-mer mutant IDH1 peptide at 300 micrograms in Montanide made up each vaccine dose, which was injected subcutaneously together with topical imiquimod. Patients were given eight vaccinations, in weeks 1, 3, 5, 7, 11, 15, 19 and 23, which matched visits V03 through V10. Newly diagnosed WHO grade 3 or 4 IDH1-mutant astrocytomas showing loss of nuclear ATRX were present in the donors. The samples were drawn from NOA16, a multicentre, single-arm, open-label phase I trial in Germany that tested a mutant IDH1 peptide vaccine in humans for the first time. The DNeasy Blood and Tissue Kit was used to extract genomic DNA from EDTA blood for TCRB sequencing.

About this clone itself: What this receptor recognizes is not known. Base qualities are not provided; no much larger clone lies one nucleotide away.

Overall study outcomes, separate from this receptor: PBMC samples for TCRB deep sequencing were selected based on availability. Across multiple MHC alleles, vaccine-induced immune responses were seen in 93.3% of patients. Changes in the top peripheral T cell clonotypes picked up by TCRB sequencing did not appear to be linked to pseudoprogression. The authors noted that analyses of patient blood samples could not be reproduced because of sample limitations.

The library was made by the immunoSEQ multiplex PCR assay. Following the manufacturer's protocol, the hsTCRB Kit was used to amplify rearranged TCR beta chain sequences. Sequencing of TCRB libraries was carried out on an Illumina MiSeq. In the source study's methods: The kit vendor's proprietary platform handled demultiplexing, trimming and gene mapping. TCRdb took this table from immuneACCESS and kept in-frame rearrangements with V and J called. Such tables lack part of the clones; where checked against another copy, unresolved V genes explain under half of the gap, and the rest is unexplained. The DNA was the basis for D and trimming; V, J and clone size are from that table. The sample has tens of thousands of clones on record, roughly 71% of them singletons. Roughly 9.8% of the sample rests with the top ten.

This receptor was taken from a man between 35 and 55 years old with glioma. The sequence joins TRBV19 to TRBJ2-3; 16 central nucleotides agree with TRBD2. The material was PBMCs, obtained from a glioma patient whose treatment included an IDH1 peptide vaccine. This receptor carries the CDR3 CASSTGLAGGGTDTQYF. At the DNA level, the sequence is TGTGCCAGTAGTACGGGACTAGCGGGAGGGGGCACAGATACGCAGTATTTT.